This TCR beta chain came from a study of T cell changes during pregnancy in multiple sclerosis. The CDR3 covers 13 residues. V lost 5 bases to trimming and J lost 1 base, with 8 bases between them. The germline V gene encodes CDR1 SGHVS and CDR2 FQNEAQ. This clone has a single count. Profiled with immunoSEQ multiplex PCR; TCRdb holds only in-frame clones, not every one. The data show more than 85,000 clones, around 90% seen once. The receptor was isolated from a female donor with multiple sclerosis, enrolled in a pregnancy study. This specimen consisted of peripheral blood, obtained in the second trimester of pregnancy. This chain uses TRBV7-8 with TRBJ1-1; D uncertain. CDR3 DNA: TGTGCCAGCAGCATCGCCAGGAACACTGAAGCTTTCTTT. Protein product: CASSIARNTEAFF.